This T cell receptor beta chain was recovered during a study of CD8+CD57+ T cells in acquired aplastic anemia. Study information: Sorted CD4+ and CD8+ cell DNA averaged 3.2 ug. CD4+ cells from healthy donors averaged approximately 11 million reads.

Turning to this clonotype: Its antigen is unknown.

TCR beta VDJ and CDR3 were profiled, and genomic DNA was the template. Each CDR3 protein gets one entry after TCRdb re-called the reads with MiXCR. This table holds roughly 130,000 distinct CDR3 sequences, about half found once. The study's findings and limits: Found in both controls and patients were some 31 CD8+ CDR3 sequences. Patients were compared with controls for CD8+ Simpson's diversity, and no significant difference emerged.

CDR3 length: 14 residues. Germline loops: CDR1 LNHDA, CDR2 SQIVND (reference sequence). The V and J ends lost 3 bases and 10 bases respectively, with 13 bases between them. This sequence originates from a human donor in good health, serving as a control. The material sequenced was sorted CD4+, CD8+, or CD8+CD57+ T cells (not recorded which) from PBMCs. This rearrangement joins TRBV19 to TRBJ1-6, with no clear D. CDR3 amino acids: CASSMSGFGSPLHF. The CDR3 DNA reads TGTGCCAGTAGTATGTCGGGGTTCGGGTCACCCCTCCACTTT.